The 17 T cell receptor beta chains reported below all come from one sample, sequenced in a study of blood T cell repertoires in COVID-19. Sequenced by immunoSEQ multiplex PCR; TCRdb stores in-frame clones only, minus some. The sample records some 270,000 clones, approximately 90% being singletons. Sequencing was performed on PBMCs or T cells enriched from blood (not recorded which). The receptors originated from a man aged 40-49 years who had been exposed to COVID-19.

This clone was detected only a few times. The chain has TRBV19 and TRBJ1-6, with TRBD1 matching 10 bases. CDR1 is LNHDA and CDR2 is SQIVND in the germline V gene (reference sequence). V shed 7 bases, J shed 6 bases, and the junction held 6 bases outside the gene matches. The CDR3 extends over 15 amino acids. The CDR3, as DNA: TGTGCCAGTACCATTCGGGACAGGGGTAATTCACCCCTCCACTTT. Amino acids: CASTIRDRGNSPLHF.

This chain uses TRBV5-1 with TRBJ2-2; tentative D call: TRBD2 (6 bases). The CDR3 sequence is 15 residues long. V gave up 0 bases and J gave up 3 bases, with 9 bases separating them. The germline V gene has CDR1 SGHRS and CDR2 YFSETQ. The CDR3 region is CASSLAGDHTGELFF. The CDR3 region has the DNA TGCGCCAGCAGCTTGGCGGGGGACCACACCGGGGAGCTGTTTTTT.

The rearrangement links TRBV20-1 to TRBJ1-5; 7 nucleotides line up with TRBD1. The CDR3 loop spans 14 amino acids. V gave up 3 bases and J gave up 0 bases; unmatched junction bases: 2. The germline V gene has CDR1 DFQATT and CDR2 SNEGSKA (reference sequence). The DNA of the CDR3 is TGCAGTGCTAGTAACAGGGGTAGCAATCAGCCCCAGCATTTT. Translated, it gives CSASNRGSNQPQHF.

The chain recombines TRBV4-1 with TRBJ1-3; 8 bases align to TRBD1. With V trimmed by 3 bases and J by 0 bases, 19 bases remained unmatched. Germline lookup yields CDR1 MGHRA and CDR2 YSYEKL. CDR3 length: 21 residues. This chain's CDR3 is CASSHAIRARGQISSGNTIYF. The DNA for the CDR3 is TGCGCCAGCAGCCACGCAATCCGGGCCAGGGGGCAAATCAGCTCTGGAAACACCATATATTTT.

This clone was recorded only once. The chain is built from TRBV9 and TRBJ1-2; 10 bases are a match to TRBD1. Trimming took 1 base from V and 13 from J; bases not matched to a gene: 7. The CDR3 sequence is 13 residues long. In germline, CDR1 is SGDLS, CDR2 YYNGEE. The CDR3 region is CASSVSTGGSGTF. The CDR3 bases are TGTGCCAGCAGCGTATCGACAGGGGGCTCGGGCACCTTC. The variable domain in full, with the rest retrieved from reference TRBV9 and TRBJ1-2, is DSGVTQTPKHLITATGQRVTLRCSPRSGDLSVYWYQQSLDQGLQFLIQYYNGEERAKGNILERFSAQQFPDLHSELNLSSLELGDSALYFCASSVSTGGSGTFGSGTRLTVV.

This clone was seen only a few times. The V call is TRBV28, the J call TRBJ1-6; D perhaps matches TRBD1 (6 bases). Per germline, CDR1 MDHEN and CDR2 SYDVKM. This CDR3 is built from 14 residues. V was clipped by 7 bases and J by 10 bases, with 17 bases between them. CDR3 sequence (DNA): TGTGCCAGCAATTATCCACAGGGCGGATCACCCCTCCACTTT. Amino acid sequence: CASNYPQGGSPLHF.

In nucleotides, the CDR3 is TGTGCCAGCAGGTCGGGACTAGCGGAGAACTACGAGCAGTACTTC. Its translation is CASRSGLAENYEQYF. The genes are TRBV6-5 and TRBJ2-7; 11 bases fit TRBD2. The germline CDR1 and CDR2 sequences are MNHEY and SVGAGI. CDR3 length: 15 residues. J lost 3 bases, V lost 6 bases, and 7 bases had no gene match.

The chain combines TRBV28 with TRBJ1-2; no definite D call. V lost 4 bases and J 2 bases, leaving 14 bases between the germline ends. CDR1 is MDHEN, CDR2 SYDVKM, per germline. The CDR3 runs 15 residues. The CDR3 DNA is TGTGCCAGCAGTTCCCCCCAGGAAGTCAACTATGGCTACACCTTC. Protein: CASSSPQEVNYGYTF.

This chain's CDR3 is CASRLRSTGELFF. In DNA, the CDR3 is TGTGCCAGCAGACTTCGGAGCACCGGGGAGCTGTTTTTT. This chain uses TRBV7-9 with TRBJ2-2; D not resolved. This CDR3 contains 13 residues. Germline V gene data show CDR1 as SEHNR and CDR2 as FQNEAQ (reference sequence). Trimming removed 6 bases from V and 4 bases from J, with 9 bases in between.

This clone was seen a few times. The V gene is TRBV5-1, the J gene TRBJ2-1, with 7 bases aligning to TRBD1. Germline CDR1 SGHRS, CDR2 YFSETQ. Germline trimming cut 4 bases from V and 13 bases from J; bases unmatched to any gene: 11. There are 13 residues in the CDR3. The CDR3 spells CASSTRTGNNQFF. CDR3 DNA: TGCGCCAGCAGCACCAGGACAGGCAATAACCAGTTCTTC.

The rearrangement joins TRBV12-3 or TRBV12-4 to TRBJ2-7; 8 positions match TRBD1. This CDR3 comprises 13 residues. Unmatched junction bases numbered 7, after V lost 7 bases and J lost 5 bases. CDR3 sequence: CASTTGVLDEQYF. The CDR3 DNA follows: TGTGCCAGCACGACAGGGGTATTGGACGAGCAGTACTTC.

As DNA, the CDR3 is TGCGCCAGCAGCTCCAGGGGAAAGGGCGAGCAGTACTTC. This codes for CASSSRGKGEQYF. The chain couples TRBV4-1 to TRBJ2-7, with D perhaps TRBD1 (6 bases). From germline, CDR1 is MGHRA and CDR2 YSYEKL. The V gene lost 5 bases and the J gene lost 6 bases, with 14 bases spanning the gap. This CDR3 contains 13 residues.

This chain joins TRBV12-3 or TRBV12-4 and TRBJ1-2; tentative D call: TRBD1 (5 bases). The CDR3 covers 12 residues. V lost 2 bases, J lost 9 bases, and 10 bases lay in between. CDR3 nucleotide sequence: TGTGCCAGCAGTTTACAGGGTAATAGCTACACCTTC. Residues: CASSLQGNSYTF.

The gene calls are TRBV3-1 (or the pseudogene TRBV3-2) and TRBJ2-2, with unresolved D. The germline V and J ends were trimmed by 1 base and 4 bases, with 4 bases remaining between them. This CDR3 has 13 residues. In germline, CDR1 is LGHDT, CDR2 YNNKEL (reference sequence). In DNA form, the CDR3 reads TGTGCCAGCAGCCAAGGTCGCACCGGGGAGCTGTTTTTT. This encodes CASSQGRTGELFF.

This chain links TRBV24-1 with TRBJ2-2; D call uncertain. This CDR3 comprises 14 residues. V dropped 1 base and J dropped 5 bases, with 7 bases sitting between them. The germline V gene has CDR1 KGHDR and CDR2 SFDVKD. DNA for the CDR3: TGTGCCACCAGTGATTTTTACGGTACCGGGGAGCTGTTTTTT. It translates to CATSDFYGTGELFF.

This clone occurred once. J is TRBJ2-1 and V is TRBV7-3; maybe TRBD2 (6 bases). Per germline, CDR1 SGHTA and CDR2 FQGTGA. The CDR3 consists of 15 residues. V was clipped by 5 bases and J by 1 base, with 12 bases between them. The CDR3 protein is CASSRDSGSYNEQFF. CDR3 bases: TGTGCCAGCAGCAGGGATAGCGGTTCCTACAATGAGCAGTTCTTC.

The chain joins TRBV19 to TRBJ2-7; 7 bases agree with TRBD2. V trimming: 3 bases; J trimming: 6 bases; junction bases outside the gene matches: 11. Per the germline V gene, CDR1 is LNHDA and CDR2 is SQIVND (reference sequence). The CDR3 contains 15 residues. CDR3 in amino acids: CASSIGQASGTEQYF. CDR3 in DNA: TGTGCCAGTAGTATTGGGCAGGCCAGCGGGACCGAGCAGTACTTC.